This T cell receptor beta chain is drawn from a study of T cells in Graves' hyperthyroidism and ophthalmopathy. This clonotype has a single count. The investigators amplified TCR beta CDR3 regions from RNA transcripts. During a first-round RT-PCR of the TCR CDR3, the HTBI primer set was used. MiXCR, applied by TCRdb to the multiplex PCR reads, yields one record per CDR3 protein. The table has some 510,000 distinct CDR3 sequences, roughly 20% seen once. Material for sequencing was blood. This clonotype was obtained from a man between 18 and 29 years old with Graves' hyperthyroidism.

DNA for the CDR3: TGTGCCAGCAGTCCTAGTAGCAGATTCAGAGGGAGCAATCAGCCCCAGCATTTT. Its protein is CASSPSSRFRGSNQPQHF. The rearrangement joins TRBV6-2 or TRBV6-3 to TRBJ1-5; D not resolved. The germline V gene encodes CDR1 MNHEY and CDR2 SVGEGT. This CDR3 region has 18 residues. V dropped 5 bases and J dropped 1 base, with 21 bases sitting between them.